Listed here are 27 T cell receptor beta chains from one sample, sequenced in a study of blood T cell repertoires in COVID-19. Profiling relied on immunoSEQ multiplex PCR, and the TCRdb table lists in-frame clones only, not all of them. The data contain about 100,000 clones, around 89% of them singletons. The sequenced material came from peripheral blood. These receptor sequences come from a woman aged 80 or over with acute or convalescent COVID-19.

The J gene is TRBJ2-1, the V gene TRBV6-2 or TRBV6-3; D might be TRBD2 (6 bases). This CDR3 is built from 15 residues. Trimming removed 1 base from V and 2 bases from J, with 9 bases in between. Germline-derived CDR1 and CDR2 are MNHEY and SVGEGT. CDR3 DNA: TGTGCCAGCAGTTACTTAGCGGCAACCTACAATGAGCAGTTCTTC. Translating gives CASSYLAATYNEQFF.

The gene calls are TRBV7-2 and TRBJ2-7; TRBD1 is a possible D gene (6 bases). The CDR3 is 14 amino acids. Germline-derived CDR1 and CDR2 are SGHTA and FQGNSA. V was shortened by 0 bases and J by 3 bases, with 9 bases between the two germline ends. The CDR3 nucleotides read TGTGCCAGCAGCTTAGCGCAGGGGCACTACGAGCAGTACTTC. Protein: CASSLAQGHYEQYF.

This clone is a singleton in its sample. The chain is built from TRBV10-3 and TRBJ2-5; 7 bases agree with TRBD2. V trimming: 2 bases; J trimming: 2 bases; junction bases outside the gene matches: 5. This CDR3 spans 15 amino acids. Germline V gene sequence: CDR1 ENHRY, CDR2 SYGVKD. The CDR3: CAISEGSSGQETQYF. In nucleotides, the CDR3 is TGTGCCATCAGTGAGGGGTCTAGCGGACAAGAGACCCAGTACTTC.

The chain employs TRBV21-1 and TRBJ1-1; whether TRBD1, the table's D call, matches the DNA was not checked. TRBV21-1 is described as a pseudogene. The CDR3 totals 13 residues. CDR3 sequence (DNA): TGTGCCAGCGGGCCCCTTTTGGGCGCTGAAGCTTTCTTT. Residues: CASGPLLGAEAFF.

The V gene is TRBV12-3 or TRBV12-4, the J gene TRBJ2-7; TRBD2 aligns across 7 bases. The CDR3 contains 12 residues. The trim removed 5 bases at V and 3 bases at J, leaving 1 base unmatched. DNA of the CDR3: TGTGCCAGCAGTGGGGGGGTCTACGAGCAGTACTTC. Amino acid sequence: CASSGGVYEQYF.

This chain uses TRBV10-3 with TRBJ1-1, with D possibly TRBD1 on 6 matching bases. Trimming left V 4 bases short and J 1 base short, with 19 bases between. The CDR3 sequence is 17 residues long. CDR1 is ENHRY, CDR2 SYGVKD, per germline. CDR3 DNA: TGTGCCATCAGTGGTCTCCACGACCAGGGGCAGAACACTGAAGCTTTCTTT. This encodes CAISGLHDQGQNTEAFF.

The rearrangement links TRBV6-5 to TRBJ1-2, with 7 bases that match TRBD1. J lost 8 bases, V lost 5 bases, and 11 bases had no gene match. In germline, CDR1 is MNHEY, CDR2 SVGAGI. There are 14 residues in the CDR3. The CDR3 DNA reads TGTGCCAGCAGTCAGGAGGGGGCGACCCGGGGCTACACCTTC. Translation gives CASSQEGATRGYTF.

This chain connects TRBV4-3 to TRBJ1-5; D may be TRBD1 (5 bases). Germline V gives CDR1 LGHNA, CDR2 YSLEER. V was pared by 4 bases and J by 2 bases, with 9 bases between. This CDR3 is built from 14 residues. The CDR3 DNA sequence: TGCGCCAGCAGCCGAACGGGGGGCAATCAGCCCCAGCATTTT. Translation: CASSRTGGNQPQHF.

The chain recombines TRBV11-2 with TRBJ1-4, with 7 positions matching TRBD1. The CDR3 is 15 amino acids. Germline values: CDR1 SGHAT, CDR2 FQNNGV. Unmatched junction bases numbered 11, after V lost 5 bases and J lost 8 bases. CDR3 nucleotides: TGTGCCAGCAGCGCCACAGGGGCGGACGGGGAAAAACTGTTTTTT. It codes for CASSATGADGEKLFF.

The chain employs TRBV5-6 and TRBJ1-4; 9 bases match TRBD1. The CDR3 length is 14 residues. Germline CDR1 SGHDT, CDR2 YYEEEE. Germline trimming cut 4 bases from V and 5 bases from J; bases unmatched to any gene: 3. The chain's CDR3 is CASSDGTGNEKLFF. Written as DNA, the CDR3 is TGTGCCAGCAGCGACGGGACAGGGAATGAAAAACTGTTTTTT.

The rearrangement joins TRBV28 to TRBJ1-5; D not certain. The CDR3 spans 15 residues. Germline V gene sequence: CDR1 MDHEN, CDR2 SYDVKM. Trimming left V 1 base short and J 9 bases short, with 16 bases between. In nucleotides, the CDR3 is TGTGCCAGCAGTTTATTGGCGGCGCGGGAGGGGCCCCAGCATTTT. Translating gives CASSLLAAREGPQHF.

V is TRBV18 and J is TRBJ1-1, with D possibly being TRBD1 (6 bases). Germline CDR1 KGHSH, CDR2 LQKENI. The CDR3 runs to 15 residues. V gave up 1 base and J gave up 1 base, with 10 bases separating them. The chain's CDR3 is CASSPQGVGNTEAFF. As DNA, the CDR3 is TGTGCCAGCTCACCACAGGGGGTCGGGAACACTGAAGCTTTCTTT. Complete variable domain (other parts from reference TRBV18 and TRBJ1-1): NAGVMQNPRHLVRRRGQEARLRCSPMKGHSHVYWYRQLPEEGLKFMVYLQKENIIDESGMPKERFSAEFPKEGPSILRIQQVVRGDSAAYFCASSPQGVGNTEAFFGQGTRLTVV.

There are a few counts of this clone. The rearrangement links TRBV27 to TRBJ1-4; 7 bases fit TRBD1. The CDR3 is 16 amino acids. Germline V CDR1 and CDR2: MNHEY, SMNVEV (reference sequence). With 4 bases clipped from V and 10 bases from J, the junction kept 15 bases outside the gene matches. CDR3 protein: CASSSLLEGASGKLFF. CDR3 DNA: TGTGCCAGCAGTTCCTTGCTTGAGGGGGCATCGGGAAAACTGTTTTTT. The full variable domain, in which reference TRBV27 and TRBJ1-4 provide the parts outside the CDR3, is EAQVTQNPRYLITVTGKKLTVTCSQNMNHEYMSWYRQDPGLGLRQIYYSMNVEVTDKGDVPEGYKVSRKEKRNFPLILESPSPNQTSLYFCASSSLLEGASGKLFFGSGTQLSVL.

The CDR3 is CASGLTDTQYF. The CDR3 nucleotides read TGTGCTAGTGGTTTGACTGATACGCAGTATTTT. The chain joins TRBV12-5 to TRBJ2-3; D uncertain. The length of the CDR3 is 11 residues. With 2 bases removed from V and 6 bases from J, the gap between germline ends came to 3 bases. Per the germline V gene, CDR1 is LGHNT and CDR2 is FRNRAP.

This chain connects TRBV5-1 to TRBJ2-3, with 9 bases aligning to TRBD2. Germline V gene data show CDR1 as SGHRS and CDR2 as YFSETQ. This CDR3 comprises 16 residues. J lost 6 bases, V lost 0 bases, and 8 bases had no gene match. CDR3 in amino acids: CASSLGGSGGSDTQYF. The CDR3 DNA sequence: TGCGCCAGCAGCTTGGGTGGTAGCGGGGGCTCGGATACGCAGTATTTT.

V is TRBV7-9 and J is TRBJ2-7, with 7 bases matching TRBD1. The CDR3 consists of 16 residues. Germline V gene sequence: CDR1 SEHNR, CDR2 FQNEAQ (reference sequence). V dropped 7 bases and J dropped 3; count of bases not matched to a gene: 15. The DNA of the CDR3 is TGTGCCAGCACTCAGGCCCAGGGACAGCTTCTCTACGAGCAGTACTTC. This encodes CASTQAQGQLLYEQYF.

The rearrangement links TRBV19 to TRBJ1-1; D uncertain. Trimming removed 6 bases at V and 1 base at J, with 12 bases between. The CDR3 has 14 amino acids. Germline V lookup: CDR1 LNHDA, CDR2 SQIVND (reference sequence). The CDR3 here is CASRNIGGNTEAFF. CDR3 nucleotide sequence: TGTGCCAGTAGAAACATAGGCGGGAACACTGAAGCTTTCTTT.

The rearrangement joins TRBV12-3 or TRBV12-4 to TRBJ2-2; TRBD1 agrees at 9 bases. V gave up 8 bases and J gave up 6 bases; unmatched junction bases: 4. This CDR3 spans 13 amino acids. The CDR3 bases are TGTGCCAGCCGGGACAGGGTCCCCGGGGAGCTGTTTTTT. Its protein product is CASRDRVPGELFF.

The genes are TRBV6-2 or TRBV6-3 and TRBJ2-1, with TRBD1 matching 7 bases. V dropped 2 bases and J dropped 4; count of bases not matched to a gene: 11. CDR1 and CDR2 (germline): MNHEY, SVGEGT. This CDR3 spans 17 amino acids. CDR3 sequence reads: CASSYGSWGTVYNEQFF. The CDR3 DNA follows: TGTGCCAGCAGTTACGGCTCTTGGGGGACAGTTTACAATGAGCAGTTCTTC.

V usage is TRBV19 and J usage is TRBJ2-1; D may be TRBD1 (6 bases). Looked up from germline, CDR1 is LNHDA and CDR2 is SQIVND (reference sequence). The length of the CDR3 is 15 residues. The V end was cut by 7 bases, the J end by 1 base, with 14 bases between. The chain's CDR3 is CASTSAGVSYNEQFF. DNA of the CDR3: TGTGCCAGTACCTCGGCAGGGGTATCCTACAATGAGCAGTTCTTC.

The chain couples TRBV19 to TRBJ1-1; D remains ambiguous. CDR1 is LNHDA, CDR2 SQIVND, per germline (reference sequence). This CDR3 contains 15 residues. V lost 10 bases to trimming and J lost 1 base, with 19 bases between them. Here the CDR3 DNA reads TGTGCCACCCATAGCCGGGTCGGGAGGAACACTGAAGCTTTCTTT. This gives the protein CATHSRVGRNTEAFF. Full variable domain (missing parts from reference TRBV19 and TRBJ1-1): DGGITQSPKYLFRKEGQNVTLSCEQNLNHDAMYWYRQDPGQGLRLIYYSQIVNDFQKGDIAEGYSVSREKKESFPLTVTSAQKNPTAFYLCATHSRVGRNTEAFFGQGTRLTVV.

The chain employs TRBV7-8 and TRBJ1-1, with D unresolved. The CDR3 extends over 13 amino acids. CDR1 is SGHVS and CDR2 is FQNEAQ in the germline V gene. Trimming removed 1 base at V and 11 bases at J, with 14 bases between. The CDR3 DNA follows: TGTGCCAGCAGCTTAGGGGGTTCGGAGCGGGCTTTCTTT. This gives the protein CASSLGGSERAFF.

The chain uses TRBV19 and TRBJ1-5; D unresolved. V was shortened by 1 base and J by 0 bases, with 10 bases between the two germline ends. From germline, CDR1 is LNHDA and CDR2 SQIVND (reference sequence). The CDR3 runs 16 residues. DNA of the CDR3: TGTGCCAGTAGTATAGTCCTGCAGTATAGCAATCAGCCCCAGCATTTT. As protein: CASSIVLQYSNQPQHF. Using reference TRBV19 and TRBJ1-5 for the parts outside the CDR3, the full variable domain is DGGITQSPKYLFRKEGQNVTLSCEQNLNHDAMYWYRQDPGQGLRLIYYSQIVNDFQKGDIAEGYSVSREKKESFPLTVTSAQKNPTAFYLCASSIVLQYSNQPQHFGDGTRLSIL.

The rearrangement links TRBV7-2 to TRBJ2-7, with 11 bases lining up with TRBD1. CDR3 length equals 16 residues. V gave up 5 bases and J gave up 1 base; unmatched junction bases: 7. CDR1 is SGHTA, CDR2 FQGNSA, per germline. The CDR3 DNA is TGTGCCAGCAGCCGCGGACAGGGGGCTAGGTCCTACGAGCAGTACTTC. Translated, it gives CASSRGQGARSYEQYF.

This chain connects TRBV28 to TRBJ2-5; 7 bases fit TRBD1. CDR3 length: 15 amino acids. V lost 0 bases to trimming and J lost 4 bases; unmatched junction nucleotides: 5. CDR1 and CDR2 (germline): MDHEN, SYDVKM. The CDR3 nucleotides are TGTGCCAGCAGTTTATGGGACAGGAAGGGAGAGACCCAGTACTTC. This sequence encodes CASSLWDRKGETQYF.

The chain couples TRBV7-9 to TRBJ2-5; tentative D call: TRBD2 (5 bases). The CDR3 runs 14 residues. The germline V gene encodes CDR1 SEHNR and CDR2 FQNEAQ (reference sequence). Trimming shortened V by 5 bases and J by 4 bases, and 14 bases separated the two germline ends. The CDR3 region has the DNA TGTGCCAGCAGCCGGACTCTTATCGGAGAGACCCAGTACTTC. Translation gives CASSRTLIGETQYF. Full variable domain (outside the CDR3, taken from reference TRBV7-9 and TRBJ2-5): DTGVSQNPRHKITKRGQNVTFRCDPISEHNRLYWYRQTLGQGPEFLTYFQNEAQLEKSRLLSDRFSAERPKGSFSTLEIQRTEQGDSAMYLCASSRTLIGETQYFGPGTRLLVL.

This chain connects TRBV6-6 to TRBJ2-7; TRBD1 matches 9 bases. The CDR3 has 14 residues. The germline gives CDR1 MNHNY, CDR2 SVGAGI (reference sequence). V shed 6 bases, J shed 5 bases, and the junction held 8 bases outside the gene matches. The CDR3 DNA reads TGTGCCAGCAGCCGCCGGGACAGGGTCGACGAGCAGTACTTC. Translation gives CASSRRDRVDEQYF.